This T cell receptor (beta chain) appears in the sequencing data of a study of vaccination and CD4 T cells after COVID-19 (dated by TCRdb to 2021 to 2024). Notes on the research overall: Convalescent patients had a positive SARS-CoV-2 result on nasal swab PCR, and of these patients, about ten had mild disease and one had severe disease. Six males and four females were included in the convalescent cohort, with two Hispanic individuals, seven Caucasians, two Asians and one multiracial person represented. Participants received two doses of either the Pfizer-BioNTech BNT162b2 vaccine (n=8) or the Moderna mRNA-1273 vaccine (n=2). Post-COVID blood samples were collected from convalescent patients a median of roughly 100 days after diagnosis, with a range of roughly 30 to 170 days. Post-vaccine blood samples were obtained a median of around 67 days after the second vaccine dose, with a range of roughly 14 to 241 days. The cultures were stimulated with overlapping spike peptide pools from SARS-CoV-2 and from the common cold coronaviruses HCoV-NL63, HCoV-OC43 and HCoV-229E. As controls, cultures received a CEFX viral epitope pool (the positive control), an HIV-1 Nef peptide pool (the negative control), or no peptide at all. In approximately eleven COVID-19 convalescent patients and 4 infection-naive healthy vaccine recipients, the spike-specific CD4+ TCR repertoire before mRNA vaccination was compared with the repertoire after mRNA vaccination. The full study reports these points: Nearly all vaccine-specific clones in convalescent patients (304 of 307) were mono-reactive for SARS-CoV-2 spike rather than cross-reactive with common cold coronaviruses. Relatively few convalescent patients were included in the study, and early timepoints after natural infection were not analyzed. The median number of SARS-CoV-2-reactive clonotypes rose from 20 to 25 after infection to approximately 41 after vaccination, but the change was not significant. In convalescent patients, a median around 89% of post-vaccine SARS-CoV-2-reactive clones were detected only after vaccination, suggesting vaccine-specific priming.

The treatment or condition label for this specimen denotes: approximately 11-day PBMC culture with coronavirus spike peptide pools or control peptides (ViraFEST assay). The ViraFEST assay was used in the study, in which antigen-specific T cells were expanded with peptide pools and expanded clonotypes were subsequently identified by TCR sequencing. The convalescent patients' positive SARS-CoV-2 PCR tests fell between March and December 2020, which was before the Alpha, Beta and Delta variants emerged in the United States. Roughly 2.1 million PBMCs per well were cultured in IMDM with approximately 5.2% human AB serum and approximately 9.1 IU/ml IL-2, plus 10 ug/ml peptide pools. On days 3 and 7, half of the culture medium was replaced with fresh IL-2-containing medium. After roughly 9 days of culture, CD4+ T cells were isolated by negative selection with the EasySep CD4+ T cell isolation kit. Ficoll-Paque Plus gradient centrifugation was used to isolate PBMCs from whole blood, and the isolated PBMCs were then either used fresh or cryopreserved at -140C. In general, triplicate wells were set up for every culture condition.

CDR1 and CDR2, per the germline V gene, are SNHLY and FYNNEI. Trimming costs V 6 bases and J 9 bases, and their ends lie 18 bases apart. The CDR3 runs 13 residues from the cysteine to the phenylalanine. Kept here is only the CDR3 DNA, which spans 39 bases and is read in frame from base 1. Libraries were made using PCR. At the Johns Hopkins FTIC core, DNA from the cultured CD4+ T cells underwent TCR sequencing with the Oncomine TCR Beta short-read assay. Genomic DNA was extracted from the cultured CD4+ T cells with the QIAamp micro DNA kit. Oncomine TCR Beta libraries from cultured CD4+ T cells were pooled with unique dual indexes and sequenced on an Illumina iSeq 100. For the original study's pipeline: Non-productive sequences were removed, and CDR3s that did not start with C, did not end with F or W, or were shorter than 7 amino acids were discarded. Antigen-specific clonotypes were identified using the MANAFEST web application through comparison of peptide-stimulated wells with reference and other culture wells. An FDR below 0.05, an odds ratio above 5, and a productive frequency above 0.1% in at least two of three replicate wells were required for clones to be considered positive. A clonotype counted as cross-reactive if it showed significant expansion both in the SARS-CoV-2 spike wells and in at least one common cold coronavirus spike condition. CDR3 homology was assessed with Levenshtein distances (stringdist) and unrooted phylogenetic trees (ape) in R version 3.6.1. TCRdb reanalyzed the raw reads on its own, using fastp at Q25 for trimming and MiXCR for clone calling, and kept in-frame beta chains. Records with the same CDR3 protein are collapsed into one entry carrying the most frequent genes and DNA. The V and J calls shown here were made by TCRdb, not taken from the authors' results. For this sample there are roughly 16,000 distinct CDR3 sequences; around half appear just once. The ten largest clones take up around 11% of the sample.

In the case of this clonotype: Its target antigen remains unknown. One base away there is no much larger clone; base qualities are not given.

The TCR was taken from a human donor who had recovered from COVID-19. Input material: CD4+ T cells from blood, cultured in vitro. The chain is assembled from TRBV2 and TRBJ2-7; the D region possibly corresponds to TRBD1 (5 bases align). The CDR3 loop reads CASRTASTGGQYF. The DNA reads TGTGCCAGCAGGACAGCATCTACGGGCGGGCAGTACTTC.